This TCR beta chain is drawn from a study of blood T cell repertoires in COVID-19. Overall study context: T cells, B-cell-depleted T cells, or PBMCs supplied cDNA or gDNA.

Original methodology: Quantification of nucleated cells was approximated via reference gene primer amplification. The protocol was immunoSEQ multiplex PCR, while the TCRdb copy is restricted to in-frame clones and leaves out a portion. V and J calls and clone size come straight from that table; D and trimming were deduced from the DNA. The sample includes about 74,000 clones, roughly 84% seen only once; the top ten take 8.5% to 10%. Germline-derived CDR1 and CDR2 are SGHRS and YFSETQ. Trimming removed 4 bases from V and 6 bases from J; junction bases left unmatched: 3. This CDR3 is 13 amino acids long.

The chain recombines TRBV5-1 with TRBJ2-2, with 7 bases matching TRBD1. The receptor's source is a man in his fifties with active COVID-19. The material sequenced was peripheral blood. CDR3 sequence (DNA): TGCGCCAGCAGCGTAACAGGGGCCGGGGAGCTGTTTTTT. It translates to CASSVTGAGELFF.